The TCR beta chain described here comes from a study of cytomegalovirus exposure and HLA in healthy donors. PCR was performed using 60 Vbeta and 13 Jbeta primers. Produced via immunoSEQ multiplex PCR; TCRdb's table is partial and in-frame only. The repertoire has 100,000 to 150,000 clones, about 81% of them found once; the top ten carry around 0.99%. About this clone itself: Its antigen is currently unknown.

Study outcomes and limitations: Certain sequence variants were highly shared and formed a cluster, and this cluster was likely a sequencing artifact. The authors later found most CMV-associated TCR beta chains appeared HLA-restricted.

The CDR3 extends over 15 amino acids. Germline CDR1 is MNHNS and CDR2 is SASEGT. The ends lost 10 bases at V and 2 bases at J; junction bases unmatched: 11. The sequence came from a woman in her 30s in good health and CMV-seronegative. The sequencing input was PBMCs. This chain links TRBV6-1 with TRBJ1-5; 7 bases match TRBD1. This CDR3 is CATGQEGMGNQPQHF. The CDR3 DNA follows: TGTGCCACCGGACAGGAAGGGATGGGCAATCAGCCCCAGCATTTT.